One and the same sample provided the 5 T cell receptor beta chains below, sequenced in a study of shared clonotypes between healthy human individuals. Only in-frame clones appear in the TCRdb table, and some are missing; sequencing was by immunoSEQ multiplex PCR. The table has 500,000 to 650,000 clones, around 77% seen once. Sequences were obtained from PBMCs. The source is a woman aged 40 to 55 in good health. Some clones in this sample may be carry-over from other donors' samples.

Details on this clone: Other DNA sequences in this sample translate to the same CDR3. The chain has TRBV19 and TRBJ2-3; the D is unclear. The CDR3 loop spans 11 amino acids. The V and J ends lost 5 bases and 2 bases respectively, with 2 bases between them. CDR1 is LNHDA, CDR2 SQIVND, per germline (reference sequence). The CDR3 spells CASSLTDTQYF. The CDR3 nucleotides read TGTGCCAGTAGTCTCACAGATACGCAGTATTTT.

The gene calls are TRBV19 and TRBJ2-7; the match to TRBD2 covers 12 bases. CDR3 length equals 15 residues. Germline CDR1 is LNHDA and CDR2 is SQIVND (reference sequence). After removal of 5 bases from V and 2 bases from J, the junction contained 4 bases not matched to a gene. CDR3 bases: TGTGCCAGTAGTCCTCGGACTAGCGGGACCTACGAGCAGTACTTC. Amino acids: CASSPRTSGTYEQYF.

This chain's CDR3 is CASSAAGQSFGYTF. The CDR3, as DNA: TGTGCCAGCAGTGCAGCGGGGCAGAGCTTTGGCTACACCTTC. The chain uses TRBV2 and TRBJ1-2; tentatively, D is TRBD1 (5 bases). Germline CDR1 and CDR2: SNHLY and FYNNEI. Deletions cut 4 bases from V and 7 bases from J, with 16 bases between. The CDR3 contains 14 residues.

This chain uses TRBV5-4 with TRBJ2-2; D is perhaps TRBD1 (5 bases). The germline gives CDR1 SGHNT, CDR2 YYREEE (reference sequence). The CDR3 loop spans 15 amino acids. V gave up 4 bases and J gave up 7 bases, with 17 bases separating them. The DNA of the CDR3 is TGTGCCAGCAGCCCTGGCGGCCAGGGCGGCGGGGAGCTGTTTTTT. It codes for CASSPGGQGGGELFF.

The genes are TRBV10-3 and TRBJ1-1, with D unresolved. The V end lost 0 bases, the J end lost 1 base, and 9 bases lay between the germline ends. The CDR3 totals 15 residues. Per the germline V gene, CDR1 is ENHRY and CDR2 is SYGVKD. The CDR3 loop reads CAISESANTNTEAFF. The DNA of the CDR3 is TGTGCCATCAGTGAGTCGGCTAACACGAACACTGAAGCTTTCTTT.